The text below deals with one T cell receptor beta chain. These data come from a study of somatic mutations in cytotoxic T cells in rheumatoid arthritis. The wider study: Patient blood (around 30 ml EDTA) was collected right after diagnosis, preceding any treatment.

Positive magnetic bead selection, which isolated the CD4+ and CD8+ cells, was followed by a flow cytometry check of purity. Here immunoSEQ multiplex PCR was the method, and the copy in TCRdb shows in-frame clones only, minus some. The data hold roughly 9,800 clones, with about 89% observed a single time. Germline CDR1 reads SGHDT; CDR2 reads YYEEEE. Deletions cut 0 bases from V and 2 bases from J, with 11 bases between. The CDR3 extends over 15 amino acids. Source material: CD8+ T cells sorted from blood. The source is a woman aged 18-29 years with rheumatoid arthritis. This chain links TRBV5-6 with TRBJ2-5; the D is unclear. In nucleotides, the CDR3 is TGTGCCAGCAGCTTGGAGTCCAGGATTCAAGAGACCCAGTACTTC. Its protein is CASSLESRIQETQYF.